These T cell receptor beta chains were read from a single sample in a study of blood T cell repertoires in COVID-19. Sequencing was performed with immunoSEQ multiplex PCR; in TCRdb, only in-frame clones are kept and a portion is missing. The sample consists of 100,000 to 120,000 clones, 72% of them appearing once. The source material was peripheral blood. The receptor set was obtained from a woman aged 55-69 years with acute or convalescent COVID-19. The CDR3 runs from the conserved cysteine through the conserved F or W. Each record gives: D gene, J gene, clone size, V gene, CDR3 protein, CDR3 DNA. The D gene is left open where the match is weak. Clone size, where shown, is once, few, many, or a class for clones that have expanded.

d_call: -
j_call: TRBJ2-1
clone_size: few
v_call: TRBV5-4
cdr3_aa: CASSLGGFSGLNEQFF
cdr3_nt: TGTGCCAGCAGCTTGGGGGGATTTAGCGGACTTAATGAGCAGTTCTTC

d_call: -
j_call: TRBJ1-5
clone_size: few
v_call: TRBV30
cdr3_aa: CAWSNGGYNQPQHF
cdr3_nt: TGTGCCTGGTCAAACGGGGGGTACAATCAGCCCCAGCATTTT

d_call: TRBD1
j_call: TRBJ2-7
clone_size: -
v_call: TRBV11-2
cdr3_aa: CASSLFQGVSYEQYF
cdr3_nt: TGTGCCAGCAGCTTATTCCAGGGGGTGTCCTACGAGCAGTACTTC

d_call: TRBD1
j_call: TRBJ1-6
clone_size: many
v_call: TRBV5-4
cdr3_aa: CASSSDRANSPLHF
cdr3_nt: TGTGCCAGCAGTTCGGACAGGGCTAATTCACCCCTCCACTTT

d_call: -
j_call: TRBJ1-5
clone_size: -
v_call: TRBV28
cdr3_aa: CASSLLDQPQHF
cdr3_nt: TGTGCCAGCAGTTTACTAGATCAGCCCCAGCATTTT

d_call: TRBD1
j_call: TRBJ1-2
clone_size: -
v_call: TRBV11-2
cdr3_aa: CASSRDRGYGYTF
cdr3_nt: TGTGCCAGCAGTCGAGACAGGGGCTATGGCTACACCTTC

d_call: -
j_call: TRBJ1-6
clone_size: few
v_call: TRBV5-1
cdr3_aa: CASSLGQGGNSPLHF
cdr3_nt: TGCGCCAGCAGCTTGGGGCAGGGAGGAAATTCACCCCTCCACTTT

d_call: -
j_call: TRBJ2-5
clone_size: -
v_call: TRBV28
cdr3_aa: CASSFHASQETQYF
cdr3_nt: TGTGCCAGCAGTTTTCACGCGAGCCAAGAGACCCAGTACTTC

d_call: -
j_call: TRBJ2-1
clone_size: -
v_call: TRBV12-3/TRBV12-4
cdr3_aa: CASSLDLGVEQFF
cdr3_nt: TGTGCCAGCAGTTTAGATCTCGGGGTCGAGCAGTTCTTC

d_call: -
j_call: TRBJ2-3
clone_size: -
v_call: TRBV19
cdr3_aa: CASKAGTTDTQYF
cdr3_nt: TGTGCCAGTAAGGCGGGGACCACAGATACGCAGTATTTT

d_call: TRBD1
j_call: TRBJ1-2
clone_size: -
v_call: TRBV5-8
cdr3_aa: CASSSGQGTNYGYTF
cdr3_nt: TGTGCCAGCAGCAGCGGACAGGGTACTAACTATGGCTACACCTTC

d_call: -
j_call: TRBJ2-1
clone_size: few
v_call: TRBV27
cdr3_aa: CASSLNGVILDEQFF
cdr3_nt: TGTGCCAGCAGTTTGAACGGGGTAATCCTCGATGAGCAGTTCTTC

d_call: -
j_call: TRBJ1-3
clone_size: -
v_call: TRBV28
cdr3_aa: CASSLVRVGNTIYF
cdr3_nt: TGTGCCAGCAGTTTAGTCAGGGTTGGAAACACCATATATTTT

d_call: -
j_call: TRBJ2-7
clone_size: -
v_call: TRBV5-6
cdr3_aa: CASSLVGQFYEQYF
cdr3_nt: TGTGCCAGCAGCTTGGTGGGGCAGTTCTACGAGCAGTACTTC

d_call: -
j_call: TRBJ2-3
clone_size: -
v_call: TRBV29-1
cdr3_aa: CSVEGGGHTDTQYF
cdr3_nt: TGCAGCGTTGAAGGGGGGGGACACACAGATACGCAGTATTTT

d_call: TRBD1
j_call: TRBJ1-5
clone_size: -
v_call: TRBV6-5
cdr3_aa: CASSTVQGNQPQHF
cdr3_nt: TGTGCCAGCAGTACGGTACAGGGGAATCAGCCCCAGCATTTT

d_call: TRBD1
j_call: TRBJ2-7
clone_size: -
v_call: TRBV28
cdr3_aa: CASRSPEGQGTYEQYF
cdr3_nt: TGTGCCAGCAGGTCCCCAGAAGGACAGGGTACCTACGAGCAGTACTTC

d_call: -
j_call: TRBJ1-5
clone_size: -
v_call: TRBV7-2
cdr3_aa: CASSRSYNQPQHF
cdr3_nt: TGTGCCAGCAGCCGGAGTTACAATCAGCCCCAGCATTTT

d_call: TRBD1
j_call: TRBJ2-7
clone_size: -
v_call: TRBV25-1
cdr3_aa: CASVGQGYEQYF
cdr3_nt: TGTGCCAGCGTTGGACAGGGCTACGAGCAGTACTTC

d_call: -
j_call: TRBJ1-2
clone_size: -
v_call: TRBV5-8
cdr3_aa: CAARKTGTSSTYGYTF
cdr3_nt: TGTGCCGCACGAAAGACGGGGACTTCCTCCACCTATGGCTACACCTTC

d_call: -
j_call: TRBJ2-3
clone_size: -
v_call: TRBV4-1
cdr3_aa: CASSLQGKGTDTQYF
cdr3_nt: TGCGCCAGCAGCCTTCAGGGTAAGGGCACAGATACGCAGTATTTT